This T cell receptor (beta chain) was obtained from a study of blood T cell repertoires in COVID-19. Patients at the Seattle site were enrolled during active infection and followed longitudinally. How the authors handled the data: Quantification of nucleated cells was approximated via reference gene primer amplification. Clones were sequenced by immunoSEQ multiplex PCR, and TCRdb holds only the in-frame ones, with some missing. V, J and clone size were drawn from that table, and D and trimming were deduced from the DNA. The sample has 250,000 to 300,000 clones, about 90% seen once. Germline V gene lookup returns CDR1 LNHDA and CDR2 SQIVND (reference sequence). The ends were cut back, 2 bases at V and 1 base at J, with 11 bases in the middle. The CDR3 loop spans 15 amino acids.

The receptor was derived from a woman aged 70 to 79 with COVID-19, enrolled during active disease. V and J are TRBV19 and TRBJ1-1; D call uncertain. Sequencing used peripheral blood. CDR3 sequence (DNA): TGTGCCAGTAGTATATCTGCGGTATCGAACACTGAAGCTTTCTTT. Its translation is CASSISAVSNTEAFF.